The sequence of this TCR beta chain was determined in a study of blood T cells in healthy people across ages. The study, taken as a whole, reports: Strong correlation existed between TCR beta diversity and naive T cell percentage.

A second roughly 6 to 11 cycle PCR used barcoded and J-beta primers. No fewer than 2.5 million CDR3-containing paired-end reads came from each sample. TCRdb itself ran the 5' RACE reads through MiXCR, one entry per CDR3 protein. The table shows about 500,000 distinct CDR3 sequences, with about 24% occurring only once. On this clonotype: Its antigen is not identified. One end of the junction varies from germline; a read error may be responsible.

This CDR3 spans 15 amino acids. Germline CDR1 and CDR2: SNHLY and FYNNEI. These same records also appear under a second study, on T cells of mothers and their children. According to that study: Not a single persistent microchimeric T cell clone was detected.

The sequenced material came from blood. The chain combines TRBV2 with TRBJ2-1, with TRBD2 identical over 13 bases. The J call is uncertain, as TRBJ2-5 better fits the DNA end. The sequence derives from a boy aged 5 to 17 in good health. This chain's CDR3 is CASGELAGGRETQYF. The DNA of the CDR3 is TGTGCCAGCGGTGAACTAGCGGGAGGGCGAGAGACCCAGTACTTC.